This T cell receptor beta chain was sequenced for a study of blood T cells in healthy people across ages. For the second PCR, which ran for about 7 to 11 cycles, a sample-barcoded 5' primer and a J-beta primer mix were used. Every single cDNA molecule received a tag from a template-switch adaptor with 12 random nucleotides. Each sample provided no less than 2.5 million CDR3-containing paired-end reads. TCRdb independently ran MiXCR on the 5' RACE reads; one entry per CDR3 protein. The data show 650,000 to 800,000 distinct CDR3 sequences, roughly 44% seen once. The CDR3 has 15 amino acids. Germline V gene sequence: CDR1 SEHNR, CDR2 FQNEAQ (reference sequence). Trimming cost V 2 bases and J 12 bases, with 20 bases left between them.

This rearrangement joins TRBV7-9 to TRBJ2-1; D might be TRBD1 (6 bases). This receptor was identified in a man aged 60 to 75 in good health. The source material was blood. CDR3 nucleotides: TGTGCCAGCAGCTTATTTCAAGGGGGATCAGGTGGGCAGTTCTTC. This translates into CASSLFQGGSGGQFF.